This T cell receptor beta chain was identified during a study of T cell responses to AZD1222 COVID-19 vaccine. Study outcomes and limitations: Only 5 or 6 people who got AZD1222 tested seropositive at baseline. There were repertoire samples only from the period after the peak T cell response.

In regard to this clone: Antigen specificity is unknown.

The protocol was immunoSEQ multiplex PCR, while the TCRdb copy is restricted to in-frame clones and leaves out a portion. The table includes about 100,000 clones, around 87% detected once. Sequenced material: peripheral blood, taken on day 0 of MenACWY control vaccination. The source of this sequence is an adult in good health.

The CDR3 nucleotides read TGTGCCAGCAGTTCGATTAATTCACCCCTCCACTTT. Translation: CASSSINSPLHF. The rearrangement links TRBV3-1 (or the pseudogene TRBV3-2) to TRBJ1-6, with D hard to call. Trimming left V 6 bases short and J 6 bases short, with 6 bases between. In germline, CDR1 is LGHDT, CDR2 YNNKEL (reference sequence). This CDR3 region has 12 residues.